These 29 T cell receptor beta chains were all obtained from the same sample, sequenced in a study of shared clonotypes between healthy human individuals. The data were produced by immunoSEQ multiplex PCR, yet TCRdb's version contains in-frame clones alone and is incomplete. The data hold approximately 2.5 million clones, with over 85% observed a single time. The sample comprised naive CD4+ T cells from PBMCs. The subset: CD45RA+ positively selected. The origin of the receptors is a man between 18 and 29 years old in good health. Some clones in this sample may be carry-over from other donors' samples.

V gene TRBV6-4 combines with J gene TRBJ2-7; the D is unclear. CDR1 and CDR2 from the germline V gene are MRHNA and SNTAGT. V lost 6 bases to trimming and J lost 2 bases, with 14 bases between them. The CDR3 has 14 residues. DNA of the CDR3: TGTGCCAGCAGCCCTTCCCCAGGAGCCTACGAGCAGTACTTC. Translated: CASSPSPGAYEQYF.

Of note for this clone: Other nucleotide sequences in the sample specify the same CDR3. The chain joins TRBV18 to TRBJ2-3; D call uncertain. CDR1 is KGHSH and CDR2 is LQKENI in the germline V gene. Trimming took 2 bases from V and 6 from J, leaving 9 bases between them. The CDR3 has 13 residues. The CDR3 DNA reads as TGTGCCAGCTCACCAGGAACGAGCGATACGCAGTATTTT. Amino acids: CASSPGTSDTQYF.

The chain combines TRBV5-4 with TRBJ1-1; no reliable D call. Trimming left V 0 bases short and J 1 base short, with 10 bases between. CDR3 size: 15 residues. Germline lookup yields CDR1 SGHNT and CDR2 YYREEE (reference sequence). The CDR3 loop reads CASSLGVRSNTEAFF. In DNA, the CDR3 is TGTGCCAGCAGCTTGGGTGTCAGATCGAACACTGAAGCTTTCTTT.

The chain employs TRBV4-2 and TRBJ2-7; D may match TRBD1 or TRBD2 (6 bases each). Trimming shortened V by 1 base and J by 2 bases, and 15 bases separated the two germline ends. Germline lookup yields CDR1 LGHNA and CDR2 YNFKEQ. This CDR3 spans 16 amino acids. The CDR3 DNA sequence: TGTGCCAGCAGCCAAGTGACAGGACTACTACCCTACGAGCAGTACTTC. Its translation: CASSQVTGLLPYEQYF.

Remarks on this clone: Within the sample, other DNA sequences also encode this same CDR3. The gene calls are TRBV18 and TRBJ2-5; no firm D call. The CDR3 contains 14 residues. In germline, CDR1 is KGHSH, CDR2 LQKENI. V was clipped by 2 bases and J by 1 base, with 8 bases between them. The CDR3 loop reads CASSPSAVQETQYF. The CDR3 coding sequence is TGTGCCAGCTCACCAAGTGCAGTCCAAGAGACCCAGTACTTC.

This clone was detected only once. The V call is TRBV5-1, the J call TRBJ2-2, with 13 bases aligning to TRBD2. This CDR3 contains 16 residues. The V segment lost 4 bases and the J segment 9 bases; nucleotides outside the gene matches: 9. The germline V gene encodes CDR1 SGHRS and CDR2 YFSETQ. This CDR3 reads CASSITGTSGNRELFF. The CDR3 DNA sequence: TGCGCCAGCAGCATAACCGGGACTAGCGGGAACCGGGAGCTGTTTTTT.

This clone showed up just a few times. This CDR3 reads CASSFRGLAGELFF. For the CDR3, the DNA is TGTGCCAGCAGCTTCAGGGGGCTGGCCGGGGAGCTGTTTTTT. The chain couples TRBV6-5 to TRBJ2-2; TRBD1 aligns across 8 bases. The ends lost 6 bases at V and 6 bases at J; junction bases unmatched: 6. This CDR3 is built from 14 residues. Germline V gives CDR1 MNHEY, CDR2 SVGAGI.

This sequence joins TRBV7-8 and TRBJ1-1; 7 bases are shared with TRBD1. Germline V gene sequence: CDR1 SGHVS, CDR2 FQNEAQ. The CDR3 consists of 12 residues. V shed 6 bases, J shed 11 bases, and the junction held 9 bases outside the gene matches. The DNA for the CDR3 is TGTGCCAGCAGTAGTGCACAGGGGATCGCTTTCTTT. It encodes CASSSAQGIAFF.

The V call is TRBV7-8, the J call TRBJ1-1; a weak D match, TRBD1 (5 bases). The CDR3 length is 14 residues. The V and J ends lost 2 bases and 1 base respectively, with 8 bases between them. Per the germline V gene, CDR1 is SGHVS and CDR2 is FQNEAQ. CDR3 sequence (DNA): TGTGCCAGCAGCTTATTTCAGGGGAACACTGAAGCTTTCTTT. Its translation: CASSLFQGNTEAFF.

CDR3 sequence (DNA): TGTGCCAGCAGCTGGACAGGGGTCAACACTGAAGCTTTCTTT. Its translation is CASSWTGVNTEAFF. The chain has TRBV6-5 and TRBJ1-1, with 9 bases identical to TRBD1. Germline CDR1 is MNHEY and CDR2 is SVGAGI. The CDR3 consists of 14 residues. V lost 6 bases and J lost 2; bases outside the gene matches: 4.

The chain has TRBV6-5 and TRBJ2-7, with 8 bases fitting TRBD1. The V segment lost 7 bases and the J segment 4 bases; nucleotides outside the gene matches: 9. Per germline, CDR1 MNHEY and CDR2 SVGAGI. CDR3 length: 14 residues. CDR3 in amino acids: CASTQRDRWYEQYF. In DNA form, the CDR3 reads TGTGCCAGCACTCAAAGGGACAGGTGGTACGAGCAGTACTTC.

The chain is built from TRBV11-2 and TRBJ2-7, with D possibly TRBD1 on 6 matching bases. V was shortened by 1 base and J by 0 bases, with 13 bases between the two germline ends. The germline V gene has CDR1 SGHAT and CDR2 FQNNGV. The CDR3 spans 16 residues. CDR3 bases: TGTGCCAGCAGCTTAGCGGCAGGGGACCGCTCCTACGAGCAGTACTTC. Translating gives CASSLAAGDRSYEQYF. The full variable domain, with the rest looked up from reference TRBV11-2 and TRBJ2-7, is EAGVAQSPRYKIIEKRQSVAFWCNPISGHATLYWYQQILGQGPKLLIQFQNNGVVDDSQLPKDRFSAERLKGVDSTLKIQPAKLEDSAVYLCASSLAAGDRSYEQYFGPGTRLTVT.

This chain connects TRBV6-5 to TRBJ1-5; D remains unclear. The germline V gene has CDR1 MNHEY and CDR2 SVGAGI. V was clipped by 4 bases and J by 5 bases, with 9 bases between them. CDR3 length: 13 amino acids. The CDR3 region has the DNA TGTGCCAGCAGTTTTCAACGGGATCAGCCCCAGCATTTT. It encodes CASSFQRDQPQHF.

About this clone itself: Other nucleotide sequences in the sample specify the same CDR3. J is TRBJ1-5 and V is TRBV28; 7 bases are shared with TRBD1. Germline assignment: CDR1 MDHEN and CDR2 SYDVKM. Trimming removed 6 bases from V and 7 bases from J; junction bases left unmatched: 6. This CDR3 has 13 residues. The CDR3 here is CASRLQGRQPQHF. The CDR3, as DNA: TGTGCCAGCAGACTACAGGGGAGACAGCCCCAGCATTTT. Full variable domain (remainder filled in from reference TRBV28 and TRBJ1-5): DVKVTQSSRYLVKRTGEKVFLECVQDMDHENMFWYRQDPGLGLRLIYFSYDVKMKEKGDIPEGYSVSREKKERFSLILESASTNQTSMYLCASRLQGRQPQHFGDGTRLSIL.

The chain couples TRBV25-1 to TRBJ2-1, with D tentatively TRBD2 (5 bases). The germline CDR1 and CDR2 sequences are MGHDK and SYGVNS. V was pared by 5 bases and J by 6 bases, with 14 bases between. The CDR3 contains 14 residues. CDR3 in DNA: TGTGCCAGCAGTAGTGCGGCGGGTCCCAATGAGCAGTTCTTC. Its protein is CASSSAAGPNEQFF.

The CDR3, as DNA: TGTGCCTGGAGTGGCGGGACAGGGCGATCCTATAATTCACCCCTCCACTTT. As protein: CAWSGGTGRSYNSPLHF. The chain is built from TRBV30 and TRBJ1-6, with 9 nucleotides matching TRBD1. The trim removed 1 base at V and 1 base at J, leaving 5 bases unmatched. This CDR3 comprises 17 residues. Per germline, CDR1 GTSNPN and CDR2 SVGIG (reference sequence).

The chain combines TRBV5-5 with TRBJ1-2, with D perhaps TRBD1 (5 bases). Germline CDR1 SGHKS, CDR2 YYEKEE (reference sequence). V was pared by 1 base and J by 1 base, with 17 bases between. The CDR3 is 17 residues long. Written as DNA, the CDR3 is TGTGCCAGCAGCTTGTATAGCCAAACAGGCAGTAACTATGGCTACACCTTC. Translated: CASSLYSQTGSNYGYTF.

This clone has a single count. The chain is built from TRBV28 and TRBJ2-7; maybe TRBD1 (5 bases). The CDR3 loop spans 14 amino acids. Germline CDR1 is MDHEN and CDR2 is SYDVKM. Trimming took off 2 bases at V and 4 bases at J, with 12 bases between the two ends. The CDR3 region has the DNA TGTGCCAGCAGTTTAGAGGTGACAGCATACGAGCAGTACTTC. Translated: CASSLEVTAYEQYF.

V is TRBV5-1 and J is TRBJ2-7, with D possibly being TRBD1 or TRBD2 (5 bases each). V gave up 4 bases and J gave up 0 bases, with 11 bases separating them. The CDR3 is 14 amino acids. CDR1 and CDR2 (germline): SGHRS, YFSETQ. The CDR3 coding sequence is TGCGCCAGCAGCCGGGACGCCAGCTCCTACGAGCAGTACTTC. Its translation: CASSRDASSYEQYF.

V gene TRBV7-9 combines with J gene TRBJ1-4; no clear D gene. CDR1 and CDR2 from the germline V gene are SEHNR and FQNEAQ (reference sequence). The V gene lost 1 base and the J gene lost 4 bases, with 4 bases spanning the gap. This CDR3 comprises 13 residues. The CDR3 loop reads CASSLDGNEKLFF. The CDR3 region has the DNA TGTGCCAGCAGCTTAGACGGTAATGAAAAACTGTTTTTT. Supplemented by reference TRBV7-9 and TRBJ1-4, the full variable domain reads DTGVSQNPRHKITKRGQNVTFRCDPISEHNRLYWYRQTLGQGPEFLTYFQNEAQLEKSRLLSDRFSAERPKGSFSTLEIQRTEQGDSAMYLCASSLDGNEKLFFGSGTQLSVL.

The CDR3 loop reads CASSYSGTDTQYF. Here the CDR3 DNA reads TGTGCCAGCAGTTACTCTGGCACAGATACGCAGTATTTT. The J gene is TRBJ2-3, the V gene TRBV6-6; D not certain. The CDR3 length is 13 residues. V was trimmed by 0 bases and J by 1 base, leaving 2 bases between them. Germline V lookup: CDR1 MNHNY, CDR2 SVGAGI (reference sequence).

V and J are TRBV30 and TRBJ2-1; 7 bases align to TRBD2. Germline V CDR1 and CDR2: GTSNPN, SVGIG (reference sequence). This CDR3 is built from 14 residues. V gave up 7 bases and J gave up 2 bases; unmatched junction bases: 8. CDR3 nucleotide sequence: TGTGCCTCGATTCTCCGGGGGGCCTACAATGAGCAGTTCTTC. Residues: CASILRGAYNEQFF.

Points on this clone: Other DNA sequences in this sample translate to the same CDR3. The genes are TRBV6-6 and TRBJ1-1, with D possibly matching TRBD1 (5 bases). V lost 6 bases and J lost 1, with 9 bases in between. The CDR3 covers 13 residues. Germline V gene sequence: CDR1 MNHNY, CDR2 SVGAGI (reference sequence). CDR3 sequence (DNA): TGTGCCAGCAGCCCAAGGGGGAACACTGAAGCTTTCTTT. Amino acid sequence: CASSPRGNTEAFF.

J is TRBJ1-4 and V is TRBV27; 9 bases are shared with TRBD1. Germline assignment: CDR1 MNHEY and CDR2 SMNVEV (reference sequence). The ends lost 5 bases at V and 6 bases at J; junction bases unmatched: 7. The CDR3 spans 15 residues. The CDR3 loop is CASSTTGTGYEKLFF. CDR3 bases: TGTGCCAGCAGTACAACCGGGACAGGGTATGAAAAACTGTTTTTT.

The rearrangement joins TRBV5-1 to TRBJ2-4; perhaps TRBD1 as D (5 bases). The V and J ends lost 0 bases and 0 bases respectively, with 13 bases between them. The CDR3 covers 17 residues. From germline, CDR1 is SGHRS and CDR2 YFSETQ. This CDR3 reads CASSLATTVPAKNIQYF. The CDR3 nucleotides are TGCGCCAGCAGCTTGGCCACGACAGTGCCAGCCAAAAACATTCAGTACTTC.

The rearrangement uses TRBV27 and TRBJ1-3; TRBD1 aligns across 7 bases. This CDR3 has 13 amino acids. Germline lookup yields CDR1 MNHEY and CDR2 SMNVEV (reference sequence). Trimming took 5 bases from V and 10 from J; bases not matched to a gene: 8. The DNA for the CDR3 is TGTGCCAGCAGTACTAGACAGGGATTTACCATATATTTT. It translates to CASSTRQGFTIYF.

This chain connects TRBV4-1 to TRBJ1-1; D gene ambiguous. Germline-derived CDR1 and CDR2 are MGHRA and YSYEKL. Trimming stripped 1 base from V and 4 bases from J, with 13 bases between. This CDR3 is 15 amino acids long. The CDR3 DNA is TGCGCCAGCAGCCAAGTCCAACTTAGCGGCACTGAAGCTTTCTTT. It yields the protein CASSQVQLSGTEAFF.

This rearrangement joins TRBV4-2 to TRBJ2-3; D not certain. The V gene lost 3 bases and the J gene lost 4 bases, with 14 bases spanning the gap. The CDR3 is made up of 15 amino acids. Germline values: CDR1 LGHNA, CDR2 YNFKEQ. This CDR3 reads CASSQARSGADTQYF. The CDR3 nucleotides read TGTGCCAGCAGCCAGGCGCGGAGTGGTGCAGATACGCAGTATTTT.

This clone has just a few counts. The chain combines TRBV18 with TRBJ1-1, with TRBD1 matching 9 bases. Germline values: CDR1 KGHSH, CDR2 LQKENI. The CDR3 runs to 14 residues. Trimming cost V 8 bases and J 7 bases; bases outside gene matches: 11. This chain's CDR3 is CASVRDRVGSEAFF. The DNA for the CDR3 is TGTGCCAGCGTCCGGGACAGGGTTGGTAGTGAAGCTTTCTTT.